What follows are 31 T cell receptor beta chains derived from one specimen sequenced in a study of blood T cell repertoires in COVID-19. This table comes from immunoSEQ multiplex PCR, and its TCRdb copy is limited to in-frame clones, with some not included. The sample has approximately 380,000 clones, about 89% seen once. The sequenced sample was PBMCs or T cells enriched from blood (not recorded which). The receptors come from a woman aged 40-49 years who had been exposed to COVID-19.

The chain combines TRBV5-4 with TRBJ1-1; TRBD1 agrees at 9 bases. Germline CDR1 reads SGHNT; CDR2 reads YYREEE (reference sequence). The CDR3 extends over 17 amino acids. V was clipped by 3 bases and J by 1 base; unmatched bases: 10. CDR3 bases: TGTGCCAGCAGCTGGCCGGGACAGGGAAGGGAGAACACTGAAGCTTTCTTT. Protein sequence: CASSWPGQGRENTEAFF.

This chain joins TRBV7-2 and TRBJ1-5, with D hard to call. The CDR3 is made up of 13 amino acids. V dropped 6 bases and J dropped 6 bases, with 12 bases sitting between them. Germline loops: CDR1 SGHTA, CDR2 FQGNSA. CDR3 in DNA: TGTGCCAGCAGAAAGACATTCCGTCAGCCCCAGCATTTT. Amino acids: CASRKTFRQPQHF. The variable domain in full, completed from reference TRBV7-2 and TRBJ1-5, reads GAGVSQSPSNKVTEKGKDVELRCDPISGHTALYWYRQSLGQGLEFLIYFQGNSAPDKSGLPSDRFSAERTGGSVSTLTIQRTQQEDSAVYLCASRKTFRQPQHFGDGTRLSIL.

About this clone: The sample holds other DNA sequences that translate to the same CDR3. The chain is built from TRBV18 and TRBJ1-2; 12 positions agree with TRBD1. Germline V gene sequence: CDR1 KGHSH, CDR2 LQKENI. V shed 6 bases and J 8 bases; nucleotides not matched to a gene: 7. There are 14 residues in the CDR3. The CDR3 here is CASSPGQGAEGYTF. In DNA, the CDR3 is TGTGCCAGCTCGCCGGGACAGGGGGCGGAAGGCTACACCTTC.

The V call is TRBV3-1 (or the pseudogene TRBV3-2), the J call TRBJ2-3, with D possibly matching TRBD2 (5 bases). CDR1 is LGHDT, CDR2 YNNKEL, per germline (reference sequence). The CDR3 spans 14 residues. Between the trimmed V and J ends, which lost 6 bases and 0 bases, there was a span of 10 bases. DNA of the CDR3: TGTGCCAGCAGGGGGAGAGTTAGCACAGATACGCAGTATTTT. This sequence encodes CASRGRVSTDTQYF.

The chain uses TRBV7-9 and TRBJ2-2; TRBD2 matches at 10 bases. V dropped 5 bases and J dropped 0; count of bases not matched to a gene: 6. CDR1 is SEHNR and CDR2 is FQNEAQ in the germline V gene (reference sequence). The length of the CDR3 is 17 residues. The CDR3 here is CASSPTGLAPNTGELFF. The CDR3 nucleotides read TGTGCCAGCAGCCCAACGGGACTAGCGCCGAACACCGGGGAGCTGTTTTTT. The full variable domain, rest sourced from reference TRBV7-9 and TRBJ2-2, is DTGVSQNPRHKITKRGQNVTFRCDPISEHNRLYWYRQTLGQGPEFLTYFQNEAQLEKSRLLSDRFSAERPKGSFSTLEIQRTEQGDSAMYLCASSPTGLAPNTGELFFGEGSRLTVL.

This clone was counted a single time. The gene calls are TRBV6-2 or TRBV6-3 and TRBJ2-3; 12 positions agree with TRBD2. This CDR3 is built from 16 residues. V lost 3 bases and J lost 5; bases outside the gene matches: 6. Germline loops: CDR1 MNHEY, CDR2 SVGEGT. The CDR3: CASSYPSGRAGDTQYF. The CDR3 DNA reads as TGTGCCAGCAGTTATCCTAGCGGGAGGGCAGGAGATACGCAGTATTTT.

The chain links TRBV18 to TRBJ2-1; D remains ambiguous. The CDR3 has 13 amino acids. V was clipped by 2 bases and J by 5 bases, with 7 bases between them. Germline CDR1 reads KGHSH; CDR2 reads LQKENI. This chain's CDR3 is CASSPGINNEQFF. The DNA of the CDR3 is TGTGCCAGCTCACCAGGCATTAACAATGAGCAGTTCTTC.

The V gene is TRBV3-1 (or the pseudogene TRBV3-2), the J gene TRBJ1-1, with TRBD1 matching 10 bases. Germline assignment: CDR1 LGHDT and CDR2 YNNKEL (reference sequence). The CDR3 loop spans 15 amino acids. V lost 2 bases, J lost 6 bases, and 6 bases stayed unmatched. CDR3 DNA sequence: TGTGCCAGCAGCCAAAGTGGGGGACAGGGGCCTGAAGCTTTCTTT. Translated: CASSQSGGQGPEAFF.

CDR3 in amino acids: CASSIRENEKLFF. The CDR3, as DNA: TGTGCCAGTAGTATCAGGGAAAATGAAAAACTGTTTTTT. This chain joins TRBV19 and TRBJ1-4, with D possibly TRBD1 on 5 matching bases. This CDR3 comprises 13 residues. Trimming took off 3 bases at V and 5 bases at J, with 7 bases between the two ends. Germline CDR1 is LNHDA and CDR2 is SQIVND (reference sequence).

V gene TRBV12-3 or TRBV12-4 combines with J gene TRBJ1-2; the D is unclear. Trimming stripped 4 bases from V and 11 bases from J, with 2 bases between. This CDR3 has 8 residues. CDR3 nucleotides: TGTGCCAGCAGTTCATACACCTTC. This translates into CASSSYTF.

The gene calls are TRBV19 and TRBJ1-5; no reliable D call. V was clipped by 7 bases and J by 0 bases, with 13 bases between them. CDR3 length: 15 residues. Germline assignment: CDR1 LNHDA and CDR2 SQIVND (reference sequence). CDR3 in DNA: TGTGCCAGTACCCGAGGCGGTGATAGCAATCAGCCCCAGCATTTT. Protein product: CASTRGGDSNQPQHF.

This clone turned up a few times. This rearrangement joins TRBV2 to TRBJ1-5; 9 bases fit TRBD1. CDR3 size: 15 residues. V lost 4 bases and J lost 6; bases outside the gene matches: 7. Germline V lookup: CDR1 SNHLY, CDR2 FYNNEI. The CDR3 loop reads CASSAIQGASQPQHF. The DNA for the CDR3 is TGTGCCAGCAGTGCAATACAGGGGGCGAGTCAGCCCCAGCATTTT.

This clone was observed a single time. In nucleotides, the CDR3 is TGTGCCAGTAGTATGGGACAGGGACGCACCGGGGAGCTGTTTTTT. It yields the protein CASSMGQGRTGELFF. This chain connects TRBV19 to TRBJ2-2, with TRBD1 matching 9 bases. The germline V gene has CDR1 LNHDA and CDR2 SQIVND (reference sequence). This CDR3 is built from 15 residues. V gave up 3 bases and J gave up 4 bases; unmatched junction bases: 3.

The chain has TRBV15 and TRBJ2-5; 9 bases align to TRBD2. The germline CDR1 and CDR2 sequences are LNHNV and YYDKDF (reference sequence). After removal of 4 bases from V and 5 bases from J, the junction contained 14 bases not matched to a gene. The CDR3 is 17 residues long. The CDR3 is CATSTYASGVRWETQYF. CDR3 DNA sequence: TGTGCCACCAGCACCTATGCTAGCGGGGTGCGTTGGGAGACCCAGTACTTC.

Here the CDR3 DNA reads TGTGCCAGTAGTACCTGGGGCAGATTAAACTATGGCTACACCTTC. It is translated as CASSTWGRLNYGYTF. The rearrangement links TRBV19 to TRBJ1-2; a weak D match, TRBD1 (5 bases). Germline assignment: CDR1 LNHDA and CDR2 SQIVND (reference sequence). The length of the CDR3 is 15 residues. V was clipped by 4 bases and J by 2 bases, with 14 bases between them.

The chain couples TRBV24-1 to TRBJ1-2, with TRBD1 matching over 7 bases. In germline, CDR1 is KGHDR, CDR2 SFDVKD. CDR3 length equals 14 residues. V was pared by 6 bases and J by 6 bases, with 9 bases of the junction left unmatched. The CDR3 reads CATSTGATANGYTF. The DNA of the CDR3 is TGTGCCACCAGTACAGGGGCTACGGCCAATGGCTACACCTTC.

CDR3 nucleotides: TGTGCCTGCCTTCCAGGGGGGCGCGAGGAAGCTTTCTTT. Residues: CACLPGGREEAFF. The rearrangement joins TRBV30 to TRBJ1-1, with 7 nucleotides matching TRBD1. CDR3 size: 13 residues. Germline V lookup: CDR1 GTSNPN, CDR2 SVGIG (reference sequence). The trim removed 6 bases at V and 8 bases at J, leaving 12 bases unmatched.

This chain links TRBV7-2 with TRBJ2-2, with D unresolved. Germline V gene sequence: CDR1 SGHTA, CDR2 FQGNSA. The V gene lost 5 bases and the J gene lost 4 bases, with 11 bases spanning the gap. The CDR3 runs 14 residues. Here the CDR3 DNA reads TGTGCCAGCAGCAGCGACGGCGCCACCGGGGAGCTGTTTTTT. This encodes CASSSDGATGELFF.

In its sample, this clone was seen a few times. The rearrangement uses TRBV19 and TRBJ2-6; 10 bases agree with TRBD1. This CDR3 region has 15 residues. The V gene's germline CDR1 is LNHDA and CDR2 SQIVND (reference sequence). Trimming took 6 bases from V and 3 from J; bases not matched to a gene: 2. CDR3 region: CASSRDRGGANVLTF. CDR3 nucleotide sequence: TGTGCCAGTAGCCGGGACAGGGGTGGGGCCAACGTCCTGACTTTC.

The chain uses TRBV7-8 and TRBJ2-7; no clear D gene. Germline V CDR1 and CDR2: SGHVS, FQNEAQ. The CDR3 has 13 residues. Trimming pared 4 bases from V and 3 bases from J, leaving 10 bases between. CDR3: CASSSLTIYEQYF. As DNA, the CDR3 is TGTGCCAGCAGCTCGCTCACAATCTACGAGCAGTACTTC.

The CDR3 spells CASSIAGLAGGPDTQYF. Written as DNA, the CDR3 is TGTGCCAGTAGTATAGCAGGACTAGCGGGGGGGCCAGATACGCAGTATTTT. The chain is built from TRBV19 and TRBJ2-3; TRBD2 matches at 15 bases. The V and J ends lost 1 base and 4 bases, in that order; junction bases with no gene match: 3. The germline CDR1 and CDR2 sequences are LNHDA and SQIVND (reference sequence). The CDR3 spans 17 residues.

This sequence joins TRBV7-2 and TRBJ1-6, with unresolved D. This CDR3 has 16 residues. V was pared by 3 bases and J by 6 bases, with 15 bases between. The germline gives CDR1 SGHTA, CDR2 FQGNSA. For the CDR3, the DNA is TGTGCCAGCAGCTTCGGGGTCCAAAGGGCTAATTCACCCCTCCACTTT. Its protein is CASSFGVQRANSPLHF.

Regarding this clone: Other DNA sequences in the sample encode the same CDR3. The genes are TRBV18 and TRBJ1-2; perhaps TRBD1 as D (6 bases). Germline V gene data show CDR1 as KGHSH and CDR2 as LQKENI. V lost 3 bases to trimming and J lost 2 bases, with 13 bases between them. The CDR3 has 15 amino acids. The CDR3 is CASSPRQGSNYGYTF. The CDR3 bases are TGTGCCAGCTCACCCCGGCAGGGGTCGAACTATGGCTACACCTTC.

This chain links TRBV29-1 with TRBJ2-4; maybe TRBD1 (7 bases). The CDR3 length is 17 residues. CDR1 is SQVTM, CDR2 ANQGSEA, per germline. V was pared by 6 bases and J by 0 bases, with 21 bases between. In DNA form, the CDR3 reads TGCAGCGTGCGGGACAGTTCTTTAGCCTTAGCCAAAAACATTCAGTACTTC. It is translated as CSVRDSSLALAKNIQYF.

The gene calls are TRBV29-1 and TRBJ1-2; D perhaps matches TRBD1 (6 bases). Germline V gene sequence: CDR1 SQVTM, CDR2 ANQGSEA. Trimming left V 3 bases short and J 2 bases short, with 13 bases between. There are 14 residues in the CDR3. The CDR3 coding sequence is TGCAGCGTTGACCTGGACAGACAGAACTATGGCTACACCTTC. It codes for CSVDLDRQNYGYTF.

V is TRBV19 and J is TRBJ1-2; tentatively, D is TRBD1 (5 bases). The V and J ends lost 3 bases and 2 bases respectively, with 13 bases between them. The CDR3 length is 15 residues. Germline V gives CDR1 LNHDA, CDR2 SQIVND (reference sequence). The CDR3 is CASSIAGEVNYGYTF. The CDR3 DNA follows: TGTGCCAGTAGTATCGCGGGGGAAGTAAACTATGGCTACACCTTC.

The rearrangement uses TRBV7-2 and TRBJ2-3; tentative D call: TRBD2 (6 bases). The CDR3 consists of 19 residues. With 0 bases removed from V and 4 bases from J, the gap between germline ends came to 23 bases. CDR1 and CDR2 from the germline V gene are SGHTA and FQGNSA. This CDR3 is CASSLAVSLARSNSDTQYF. The CDR3 DNA is TGTGCCAGCAGCTTAGCGGTCTCCCTAGCGAGGTCCAATTCAGATACGCAGTATTTT.

This chain joins TRBV14 and TRBJ1-1, with D possibly TRBD1 on 6 matching bases. V gave up 0 bases and J gave up 7 bases, with 15 bases separating them. Germline V gene sequence: CDR1 SGHDN, CDR2 FVKESK. This CDR3 has 15 residues. CDR3 bases: TGTGCCAGCAGCCAAGAGGCCGGACAGCCGATTGAAGCTTTCTTT. Its translation is CASSQEAGQPIEAFF.

The chain combines TRBV24-1 with TRBJ2-3; D not certain. Germline loops: CDR1 KGHDR, CDR2 SFDVKD. The CDR3 covers 13 residues. Trimming pared 5 bases from V and 4 bases from J, leaving 9 bases between. CDR3 amino acids: CATSVSPADTQYF. The CDR3 DNA sequence: TGTGCCACCAGTGTAAGTCCGGCAGATACGCAGTATTTT.

This chain links TRBV19 with TRBJ2-3; 7 nucleotides match TRBD2. Germline loops: CDR1 LNHDA, CDR2 SQIVND (reference sequence). The junction had 5 bases not matched to a gene; V was cut back by 3 bases and J by 2 bases. The CDR3 is made up of 15 amino acids. Written as DNA, the CDR3 is TGTGCCAGTAGTATCAGCGGGACCGTCACAGATACGCAGTATTTT. Translation gives CASSISGTVTDTQYF.

CDR3 region: CASSPPGTSGSIEQFF. The CDR3 DNA sequence: TGTGCCAGCTCACCACCCGGGACTAGCGGGAGTATTGAGCAGTTCTTC. V gene TRBV18 combines with J gene TRBJ2-1, with 14 positions matching TRBD2. The V gene end was trimmed by 0 bases and the J gene end by 9 bases; junction bases not matched to a gene: 4. The CDR3 covers 16 residues. Germline V gene data show CDR1 as KGHSH and CDR2 as LQKENI.